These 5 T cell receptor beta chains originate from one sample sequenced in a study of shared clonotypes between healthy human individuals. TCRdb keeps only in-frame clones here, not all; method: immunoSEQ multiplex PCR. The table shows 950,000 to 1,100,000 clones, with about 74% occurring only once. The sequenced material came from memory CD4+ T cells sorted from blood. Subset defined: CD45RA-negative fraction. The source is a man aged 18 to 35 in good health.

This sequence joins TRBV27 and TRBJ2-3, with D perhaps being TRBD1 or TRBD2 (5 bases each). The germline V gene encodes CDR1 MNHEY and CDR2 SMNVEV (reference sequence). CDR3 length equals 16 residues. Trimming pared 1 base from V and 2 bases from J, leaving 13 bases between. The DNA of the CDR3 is TGTGCCAGCAGTTTATTGGGGGTGGGGGACACAGATACGCAGTATTTT. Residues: CASSLLGVGDTDTQYF.

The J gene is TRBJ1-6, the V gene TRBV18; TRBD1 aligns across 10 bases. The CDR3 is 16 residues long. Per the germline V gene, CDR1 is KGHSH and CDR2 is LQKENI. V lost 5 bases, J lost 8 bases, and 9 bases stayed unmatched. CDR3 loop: CASSSFAGTGDSPLHF. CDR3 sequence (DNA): TGTGCCAGCTCATCTTTCGCCGGGACAGGGGATTCACCCCTCCACTTT.

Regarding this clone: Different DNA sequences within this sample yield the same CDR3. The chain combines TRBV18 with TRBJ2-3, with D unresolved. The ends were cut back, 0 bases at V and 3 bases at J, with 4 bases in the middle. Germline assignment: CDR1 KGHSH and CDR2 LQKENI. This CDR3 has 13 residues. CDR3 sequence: CASSPPGTDTQYF. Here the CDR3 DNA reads TGTGCCAGCTCACCACCGGGAACAGATACGCAGTATTTT.

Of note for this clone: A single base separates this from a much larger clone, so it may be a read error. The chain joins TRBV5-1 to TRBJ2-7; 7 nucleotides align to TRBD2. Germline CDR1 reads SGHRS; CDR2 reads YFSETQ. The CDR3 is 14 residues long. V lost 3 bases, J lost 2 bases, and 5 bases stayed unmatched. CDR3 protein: CASSSSGTAYEQYF. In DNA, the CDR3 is TGCGCCAGCAGCTCGAGCGGGACCGCCTACGAGCAGTACTTC.

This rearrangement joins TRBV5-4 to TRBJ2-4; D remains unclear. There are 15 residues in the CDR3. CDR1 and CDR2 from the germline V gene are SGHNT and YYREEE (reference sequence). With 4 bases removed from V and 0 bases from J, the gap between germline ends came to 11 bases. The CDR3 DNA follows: TGTGCCAGCAGCAGCCCGGTAGGAGCCAAAAACATTCAGTACTTC. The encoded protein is CASSSPVGAKNIQYF.